The 27 T cell receptor beta chains given below trace back to one sample, sequenced in a study of blood T cells in healthy people across ages (dated by TCRdb to 2015 to 2017). Library generation was performed with 5' RACE. A second roughly 7 to 11 cycle PCR used a sample-barcoded 5' primer and a J-beta primer mix. TCRdb reanalyzed the raw reads on its own, using fastp at Q25 for trimming and MiXCR for clone calling, and kept in-frame beta chains. CDR3 protein sequences are deduplicated, and each keeps its most common genes and DNA. This sample gives some 1.8 million distinct CDR3 sequences in total; approximately 39% of them show up just once. Jointly, the top ten make up roughly 24% of the sample. Sequences were obtained from blood. All receptors derive from a human donor in good health.

V and J are TRBV2 and TRBJ1-1, with D uncertain. Looked up from germline, CDR1 is SNHLY and CDR2 is FYNNEI. Trimming removed 2 bases at V and 0 bases at J, with 16 bases between. This CDR3 contains 17 residues. The CDR3 reads CASSESLDGDMNTEAFF. The CDR3 DNA sequence: TGTGCCAGCAGTGAATCTTTGGACGGCGATATGAACACTGAAGCTTTCTTT.

The chain links TRBV28 to TRBJ1-4; 7 bases map to TRBD1. CDR1 and CDR2 from the germline V gene are MDHEN and SYDVKM. The J segment lost 7 bases and the V segment lost 5 bases, leaving 7 bases of the junction unmatched. The CDR3 runs to 14 residues. The DNA for the CDR3 is TGTGCCAGCAGTCGATGGGACAGAAGTGAAAAACTGTTTTTT. It specifies CASSRWDRSEKLFF.

This clonotype came up many times. The chain is built from TRBV4-3 and TRBJ2-6; 8 positions agree with TRBD1. The CDR3 covers 19 residues. V trimming: 0 bases; J trimming: 1 base; junction bases outside the gene matches: 8. Germline V gene sequence: CDR1 LGHNA, CDR2 YSLEER. The CDR3 DNA sequence: TGCGCCAGCAGCCAAGAGTTACCGGGACAGGAGTCTGGGGCCAACGTCCTGACTTTC. Residues: CASSQELPGQESGANVLTF.

The chain has TRBV25-1 and TRBJ1-2; D may be TRBD1 (6 bases). The germline V gene encodes CDR1 MGHDK and CDR2 SYGVNS. V lost 6 bases to trimming and J lost 8 bases, with 16 bases between them. The length of the CDR3 is 13 residues. CDR3 nucleotides: TGTGCCAGCAGGGGGAGACGGGGGGCGGGCTACACCTTC. This sequence encodes CASRGRRGAGYTF.

The rearrangement joins TRBV10-3 to TRBJ1-1; no definite D call. The CDR3 length is 13 residues. CDR1 ENHRY and CDR2 SYGVKD come from the germline V gene. The V gene lost 5 bases and the J gene lost 0 bases, with 7 bases spanning the gap. CDR3 loop: CAISIGLNTEAFF. CDR3 nucleotides: TGTGCCATCAGTATTGGACTGAACACTGAAGCTTTCTTT.

The chain links TRBV28 to TRBJ2-7, with 8 bases lining up with TRBD1. Germline V gene sequence: CDR1 MDHEN, CDR2 SYDVKM. Germline trimming cut 6 bases from V and 4 bases from J; bases unmatched to any gene: 11. This CDR3 is built from 15 residues. CDR3 protein: CASRLRAGGVYEQYF. CDR3 sequence (DNA): TGTGCCAGCAGACTCCGGGCAGGGGGCGTGTACGAGCAGTACTTC.

There are a few counts of this clonotype. The CDR3 DNA reads as TGTGCCAGCAGTCCCCACAGGGGAACGTACTACGAGCAGTACTTC. The encoded protein is CASSPHRGTYYEQYF. V usage is TRBV6-5 and J usage is TRBJ2-7; 7 nucleotides align to TRBD1. Germline trimming cut 5 bases from V and 3 bases from J; bases unmatched to any gene: 10. The CDR3 runs 15 residues. Germline V lookup: CDR1 MNHEY, CDR2 SVGAGI.

This rearrangement joins TRBV10-3 to TRBJ2-5; D might be TRBD2 (6 bases). The V end lost 0 bases, the J end lost 4 bases, and 15 bases lay between the germline ends. Germline V gene data show CDR1 as ENHRY and CDR2 as SYGVKD. There are 16 residues in the CDR3. The CDR3 DNA sequence: TGTGCCATCAGTGAGTCCCGGGCAGGGAGGCGAGAGACCCAGTACTTC. Residues: CAISESRAGRRETQYF.

This clonotype was seen a few times. The genes are TRBV20-1 and TRBJ2-1; D is perhaps TRBD2 (7 bases). Between the trimmed V and J ends, which lost 5 bases and 6 bases, there was a span of 17 bases. Germline CDR1 reads DFQATT; CDR2 reads SNEGSKA (reference sequence). The CDR3 has 14 residues. This CDR3 reads CSAAPGGPGNEQFF. CDR3 nucleotides: TGCAGTGCTGCCCCGGGGGGCCCCGGCAATGAGCAGTTCTTC.

This chain connects TRBV6-6 to TRBJ1-2; D unresolved. The CDR3 covers 14 residues. Between the trimmed V and J ends, which lost 6 bases and 3 bases, there was a span of 14 bases. Germline CDR1 reads MNHNY; CDR2 reads SVGAGI (reference sequence). The CDR3 spells CASRNQNRYYGYTF. Written as DNA, the CDR3 is TGTGCCAGCAGGAACCAAAATAGGTACTATGGCTACACCTTC.

This clonotype has only a few counts. This rearrangement joins TRBV27 to TRBJ1-6; 8 positions match TRBD1. CDR3 length: 15 amino acids. CDR1 is MNHEY, CDR2 SMNVEV, per germline (reference sequence). The ends lost 7 bases at V and 11 bases at J; junction bases unmatched: 13. The CDR3 here is CASTHLDRVYPPLHF. As DNA, the CDR3 is TGTGCCAGCACCCATCTGGACAGGGTGTATCCACCCCTCCACTTT.

This sequence joins TRBV30 and TRBJ1-2, with TRBD1 identical over 10 bases. V shed 7 bases and J 4 bases; nucleotides not matched to a gene: 9. The V gene's germline CDR1 is GTSNPN and CDR2 SVGIG (reference sequence). The CDR3 runs to 14 residues. CDR3 DNA sequence: TGTGCCTCGCCCCGGGACAGGGGTATCTATGGCTACACCTTC. It codes for CASPRDRGIYGYTF.

This clonotype was picked up a small number of times. This chain connects TRBV29-1 to TRBJ1-1; a possible D gene is TRBD1 (5 bases). The CDR3 totals 12 residues. CDR1 and CDR2 from the germline V gene are SQVTM and ANQGSEA. Trimming took off 4 bases at V and 4 bases at J, with 10 bases between the two ends. The CDR3 DNA reads as TGCAGCGTTGGGGGACCGGGCACTGAAGCTTTCTTT. Its protein product is CSVGGPGTEAFF.

For this clonotype: In this CDR3 the conserved last residue, phenylalanine or tryptophan, is missing, so a read error is likely. This chain links TRBV7-2 with TRBJ2-1; 7 bases line up with TRBD1. Germline CDR1 and CDR2: SGHTA and FQGNSA. The trim removed 3 bases at V and 2 bases at J, leaving 4 bases unmatched. The CDR3 is 15 residues long. The CDR3: CASSFDRDTYNEQFC. Written as DNA, the CDR3 is TGTGCCAGCAGCTTCGACAGGGATACCTACAATGAGCAGTTCTGC.

The chain couples TRBV5-1 to TRBJ2-7; 10 bases map to TRBD2. The CDR3 runs to 15 residues. The germline CDR1 and CDR2 sequences are SGHRS and YFSETQ. Trimming cost V 2 bases and J 2 bases; bases outside gene matches: 4. The CDR3 here is CASSFLAGATYEQYF. In DNA form, the CDR3 reads TGCGCCAGCAGCTTCCTAGCGGGGGCGACCTACGAGCAGTACTTC.

This clonotype was seen a few times. This rearrangement joins TRBV20-1 to TRBJ2-7, with D possibly being TRBD2 (6 bases). Germline assignment: CDR1 DFQATT and CDR2 SNEGSKA (reference sequence). This CDR3 region has 12 residues. CDR3 sequence: CSLYSGSYEQYF. The CDR3 nucleotides read TGCAGCCTATATAGCGGATCCTACGAGCAGTACTTC.

CDR3 loop: CASSPGTGVFSEKLFF. CDR3 nucleotides: TGCGCCAGCAGCCCGGGGACAGGGGTATTCTCTGAAAAACTGTTTTTT. The V gene is TRBV5-1, the J gene TRBJ1-4; TRBD1 agrees at 10 bases. The CDR3 loop spans 16 amino acids. Germline V lookup: CDR1 SGHRS, CDR2 YFSETQ. V dropped 4 bases and J dropped 7; count of bases not matched to a gene: 10. Supplemented by reference TRBV5-1 and TRBJ1-4, the full variable domain reads KAGVTQTPRYLIKTRGQQVTLSCSPISGHRSVSWYQQTPGQGLQFLFEYFSETQRNKGNFPGRFSGRQFSNSRSEMNVSTLELGDSALYLCASSPGTGVFSEKLFFGSGTQLSVL.

This rearrangement joins TRBV29-1 to TRBJ2-3; D tentatively fits TRBD1 or TRBD2 (6 bases each). The germline V gene encodes CDR1 SQVTM and CDR2 ANQGSEA. Trimming removed 5 bases at V and 2 bases at J, with 11 bases between. There are 13 residues in the CDR3. CDR3 in DNA: TGCAGCGTTCTAGGGGGGACCACAGATACGCAGTATTTT. It encodes CSVLGGTTDTQYF.

This clonotype was detected a few times. The chain joins TRBV29-1 to TRBJ2-1; D gene uncertain. The CDR3 length is 12 residues. CDR1 is SQVTM, CDR2 ANQGSEA, per germline. The V end was cut by 6 bases, the J end by 4 bases, with 10 bases between. The DNA of the CDR3 is TGCAGCGTCGCTAGTCAGTACAATGAGCAGTTCTTC. It codes for CSVASQYNEQFF.

This chain links TRBV29-1 with TRBJ1-2; the D gene is possibly TRBD1 (6 bases). This CDR3 spans 12 amino acids. Germline CDR1 is SQVTM and CDR2 is ANQGSEA. V was clipped by 4 bases and J by 6 bases, with 12 bases between them. CDR3 protein: CSVAGDGDGYTF. The CDR3 DNA is TGCAGCGTTGCAGGGGACGGGGATGGCTACACCTTC. Full variable domain (outside the CDR3, taken from reference TRBV29-1 and TRBJ1-2): SAVISQKPSRDICQRGTSLTIQCQVDSQVTMMFWYRQQPGQSLTLIATANQGSEATYESGFVIDKFPISRPNLTFSTLTVSNMSPEDSSIYLCSVAGDGDGYTFGSGTRLTVV.

This clonotype occurred a few times. The rearrangement joins TRBV29-1 to TRBJ1-2; 7 positions match TRBD1. J gave up 8 bases and V 7 bases, and 7 bases lay outside the gene matches. There are 11 residues in the CDR3. Germline lookup yields CDR1 SQVTM and CDR2 ANQGSEA. The CDR3 coding sequence is TGCAGCGCACAGGGACAGTTCGGCTACACCTTC. Translating it yields CSAQGQFGYTF.

The rearrangement uses TRBV4-3 and TRBJ2-6; 7 nucleotides line up with TRBD1. The CDR3 is made up of 19 amino acids. V gave up 0 bases and J gave up 0 bases; unmatched junction bases: 8. Germline CDR1 is LGHNA and CDR2 is YSLEER. In DNA, the CDR3 is TGCGCCAGCAGCCAAGATCTAGGGACAGTTAGCTCTGGGGCCAACGTCCTGACTTTC. Amino acid sequence: CASSQDLGTVSSGANVLTF.

Details on this clonotype: The limits of the CDR3 on the DNA are not certain, so only TCRdb's listed CDR3 is given. The chain uses TRBV6-2 or TRBV6-3 and TRBJ2-2. The CDR3 adds up to 11 amino acids, both ends counted. Germline V gene lookup returns CDR1 MNHEY and CDR2 SVGEGT. The CDR3 loop reads CVAMGTGERFF.

This clonotype has only a few counts. This chain joins TRBV7-8 and TRBJ2-3, with 7 bases fitting TRBD1. CDR3 length: 16 residues. The germline V gene encodes CDR1 SGHVS and CDR2 FQNEAQ. J lost 3 bases, V lost 3 bases, and 9 bases had no gene match. CDR3 amino acids: CASSLEQGFSTDTQYF. DNA of the CDR3: TGTGCCAGCAGCTTGGAACAGGGGTTCAGTACAGATACGCAGTATTTT.

The chain couples TRBV6-5 to TRBJ1-2; D uncertain. The CDR3 totals 15 residues. Germline CDR1 MNHEY, CDR2 SVGAGI. Trimming shortened V by 6 bases and J by 8 bases, and 22 bases separated the two germline ends. The CDR3, as DNA: TGTGCCAGCAGCCAGCGTCGGTGGGAGTGGAGCGGCTACACCTTC. Its protein product is CASSQRRWEWSGYTF.

There are a few counts of this clonotype. V gene TRBV21-1 combines with J gene TRBJ2-4; whether TRBD1, the table's D call, matches the DNA was not checked. The J call may be in error: the DNA end matches TRBJ2-7 better. TRBV21-1 is flagged as a pseudogene. This CDR3 has 14 residues. Here the CDR3 DNA reads TGTGCCAGCCTTGACAGAGACAGGCTCTACGAGCAGTACTTC. This translates into CASLDRDRLYEQYF.

The CDR3 here is CASSQRVGYTEAFF. The CDR3 DNA reads TGCGCCAGCAGCCAAAGGGTCGGATACACTGAAGCTTTCTTT. The chain employs TRBV4-1 and TRBJ1-1, with D uncertain. V lost 2 bases, J lost 3 bases, and 10 bases lay in between. CDR3 size: 14 residues. The germline gives CDR1 MGHRA, CDR2 YSYEKL.